The following is a TCR beta chain sequence with its context. Its antigen is undetermined. Germline values: CDR1 LGHNA, CDR2 YSLEER. V was pared by 2 bases and J by 7 bases, with 12 bases of the junction left unmatched. The CDR3 totals 17 residues. This sample was included in a study of T cell responses to AZD1222 COVID-19 vaccine. General study results and limits: Donors, mostly white British, included more females; clonal diversity was possibly underestimated.

Clones were sequenced by immunoSEQ multiplex PCR, and TCRdb holds only the in-frame ones, with some missing. The sample comprises 150,000 to 200,000 clones, under 95% of which are singletons, and approximately 4.6% rests with the top ten. This TCR came from an adult who received the AZD1222 COVID-19 vaccine. The source material was peripheral blood, sampled 28 days after the second AZD1222 dose. This rearrangement joins TRBV4-3 to TRBJ1-4; 8 positions match TRBD1. The CDR3 reads CASSQTGTGVISEKLFF. The CDR3 DNA is TGCGCCAGCAGCCAAACCGGGACAGGTGTTATTAGTGAAAAACTGTTTTTT.